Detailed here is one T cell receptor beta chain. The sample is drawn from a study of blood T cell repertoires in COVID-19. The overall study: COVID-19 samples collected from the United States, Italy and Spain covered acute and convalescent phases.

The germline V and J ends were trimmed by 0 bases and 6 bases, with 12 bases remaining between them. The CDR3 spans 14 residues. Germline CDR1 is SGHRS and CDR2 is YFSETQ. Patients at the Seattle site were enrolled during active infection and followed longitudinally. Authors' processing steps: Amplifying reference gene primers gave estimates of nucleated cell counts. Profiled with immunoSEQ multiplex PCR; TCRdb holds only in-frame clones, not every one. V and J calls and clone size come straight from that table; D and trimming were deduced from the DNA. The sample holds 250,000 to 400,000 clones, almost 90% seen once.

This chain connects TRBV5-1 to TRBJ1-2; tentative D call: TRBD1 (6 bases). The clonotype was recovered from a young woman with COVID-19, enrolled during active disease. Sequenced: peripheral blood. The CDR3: CASSLGTRGNGYTF. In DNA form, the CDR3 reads TGCGCCAGCAGCTTGGGGACGAGGGGGAATGGCTACACCTTC.